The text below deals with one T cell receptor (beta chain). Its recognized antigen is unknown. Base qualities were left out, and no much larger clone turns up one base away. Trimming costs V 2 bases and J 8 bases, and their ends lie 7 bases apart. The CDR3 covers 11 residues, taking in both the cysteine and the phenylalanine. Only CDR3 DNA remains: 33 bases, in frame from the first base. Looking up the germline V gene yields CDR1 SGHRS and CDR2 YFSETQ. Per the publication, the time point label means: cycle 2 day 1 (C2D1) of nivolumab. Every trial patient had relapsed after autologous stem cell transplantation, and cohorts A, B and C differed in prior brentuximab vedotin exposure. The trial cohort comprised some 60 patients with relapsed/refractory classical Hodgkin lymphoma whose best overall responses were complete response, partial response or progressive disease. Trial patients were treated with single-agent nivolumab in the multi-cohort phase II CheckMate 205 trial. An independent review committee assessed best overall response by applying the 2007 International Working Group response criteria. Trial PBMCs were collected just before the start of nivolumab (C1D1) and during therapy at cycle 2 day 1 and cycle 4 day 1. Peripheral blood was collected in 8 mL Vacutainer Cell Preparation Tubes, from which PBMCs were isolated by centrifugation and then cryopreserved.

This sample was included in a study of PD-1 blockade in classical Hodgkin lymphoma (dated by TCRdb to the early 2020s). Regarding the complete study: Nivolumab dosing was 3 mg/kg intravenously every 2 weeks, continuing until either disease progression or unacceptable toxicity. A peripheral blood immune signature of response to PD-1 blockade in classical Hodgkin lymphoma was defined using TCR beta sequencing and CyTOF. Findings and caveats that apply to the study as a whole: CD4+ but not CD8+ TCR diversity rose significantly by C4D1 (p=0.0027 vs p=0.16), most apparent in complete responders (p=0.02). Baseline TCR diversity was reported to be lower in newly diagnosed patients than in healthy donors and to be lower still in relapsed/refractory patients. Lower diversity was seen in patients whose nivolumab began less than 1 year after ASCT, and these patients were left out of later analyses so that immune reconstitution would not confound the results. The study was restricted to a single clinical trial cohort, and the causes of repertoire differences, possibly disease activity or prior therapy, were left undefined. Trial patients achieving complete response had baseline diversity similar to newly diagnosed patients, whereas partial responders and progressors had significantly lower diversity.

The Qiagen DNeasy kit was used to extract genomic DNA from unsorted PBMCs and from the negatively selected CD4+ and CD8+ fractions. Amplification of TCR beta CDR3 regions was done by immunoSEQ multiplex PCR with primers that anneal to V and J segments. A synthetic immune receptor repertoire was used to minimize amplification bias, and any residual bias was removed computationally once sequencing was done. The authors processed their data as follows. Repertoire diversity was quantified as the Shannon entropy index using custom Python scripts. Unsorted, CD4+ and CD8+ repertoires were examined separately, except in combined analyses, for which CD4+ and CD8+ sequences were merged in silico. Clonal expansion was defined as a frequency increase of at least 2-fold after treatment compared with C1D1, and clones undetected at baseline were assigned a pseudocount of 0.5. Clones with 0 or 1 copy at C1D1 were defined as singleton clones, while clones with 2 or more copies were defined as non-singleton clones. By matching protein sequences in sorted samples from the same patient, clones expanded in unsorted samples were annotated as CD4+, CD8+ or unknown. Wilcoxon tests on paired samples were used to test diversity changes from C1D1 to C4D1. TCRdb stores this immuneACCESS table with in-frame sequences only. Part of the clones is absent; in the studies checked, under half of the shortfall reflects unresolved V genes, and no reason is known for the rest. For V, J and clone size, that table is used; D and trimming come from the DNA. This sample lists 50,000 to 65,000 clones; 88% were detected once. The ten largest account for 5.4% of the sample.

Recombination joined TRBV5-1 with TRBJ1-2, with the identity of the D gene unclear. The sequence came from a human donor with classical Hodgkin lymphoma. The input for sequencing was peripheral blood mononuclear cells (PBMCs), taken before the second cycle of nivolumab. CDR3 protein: CASSFRVGYTF. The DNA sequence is TGCGCCAGCAGCTTTCGGGTGGGCTACACCTTC.